This TCR beta chain came from a study of T-cell memory formation after mild COVID-19. Losses at the gene ends were 6 bases for V and 1 base for J; bases not matched to a gene: 9. This CDR3 has 16 residues. CDR1 is LGHNA and CDR2 is YNFKEQ in the germline V gene. Points from the study as a whole: Memory from before infection featured some responding clones, which suggests cross-reactive memory joined. Most CD4+ clones that shrank were in CM and EM, while CD8+ ones turned up in EMRA. The authors left the SARS-CoV-2 specificity of second-wave clones peaking on day 37 unconfirmed. CD4+ bias marked clones expanding day 15 to 37, unlike balanced contracting clones.

Note on this clonotype: Antigen unknown.

TCRdb reprocessed the 5' RACE reads via MiXCR and lists one record per CDR3 protein. The sample shows 530,000 or so distinct CDR3 sequences, 17% of them seen only once. The sequenced material came from PBMCs or a T cell subset sorted from them (not recorded which). The sequence derives from an adult woman who had mild COVID-19 (a few samples of this study predate the infection). Cell type and time point are not known. The rearrangement links TRBV4-2 to TRBJ1-3; 7 nucleotides agree with TRBD1. CDR3 residues: CASSHPQDRSGNTIYF. In nucleotides, the CDR3 is TGTGCCAGCAGTCACCCGCAGGACAGGTCTGGAAACACCATATATTTT.